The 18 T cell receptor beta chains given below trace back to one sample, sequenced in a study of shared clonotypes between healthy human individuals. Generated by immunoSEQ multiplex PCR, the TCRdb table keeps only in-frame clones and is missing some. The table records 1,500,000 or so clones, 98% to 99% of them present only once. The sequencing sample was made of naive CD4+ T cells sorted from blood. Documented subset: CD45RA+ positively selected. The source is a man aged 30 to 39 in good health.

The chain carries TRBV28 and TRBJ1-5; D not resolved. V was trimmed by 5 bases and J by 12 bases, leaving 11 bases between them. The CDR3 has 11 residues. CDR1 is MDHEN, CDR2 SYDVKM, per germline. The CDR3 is CASSDESGQHF. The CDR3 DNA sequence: TGTGCCAGCAGTGATGAAAGTGGCCAGCATTTT.

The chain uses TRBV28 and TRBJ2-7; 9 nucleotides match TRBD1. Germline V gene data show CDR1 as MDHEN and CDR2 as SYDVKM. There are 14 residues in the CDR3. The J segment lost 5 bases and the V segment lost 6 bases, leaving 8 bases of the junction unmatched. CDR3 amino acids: CASRYRDRVHEQYF. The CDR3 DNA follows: TGTGCCAGCAGATACCGGGACAGGGTCCACGAGCAGTACTTC. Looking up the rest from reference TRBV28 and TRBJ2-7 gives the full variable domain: DVKVTQSSRYLVKRTGEKVFLECVQDMDHENMFWYRQDPGLGLRLIYFSYDVKMKEKGDIPEGYSVSREKKERFSLILESASTNQTSMYLCASRYRDRVHEQYFGPGTRLTVT.

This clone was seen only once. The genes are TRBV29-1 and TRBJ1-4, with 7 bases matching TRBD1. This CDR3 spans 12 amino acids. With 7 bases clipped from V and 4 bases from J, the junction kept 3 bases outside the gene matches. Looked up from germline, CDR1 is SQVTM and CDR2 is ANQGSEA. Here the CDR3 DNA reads TGCAGCGGTGGACAGGTTAATGAAAAACTGTTTTTT. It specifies CSGGQVNEKLFF.

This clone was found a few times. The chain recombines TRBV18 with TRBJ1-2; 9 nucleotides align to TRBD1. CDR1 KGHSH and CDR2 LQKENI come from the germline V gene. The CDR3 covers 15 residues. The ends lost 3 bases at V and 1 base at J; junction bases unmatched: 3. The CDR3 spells CASSPGTGLNYGYTF. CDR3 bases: TGTGCCAGCTCACCGGGGACAGGGCTTAACTATGGCTACACCTTC.

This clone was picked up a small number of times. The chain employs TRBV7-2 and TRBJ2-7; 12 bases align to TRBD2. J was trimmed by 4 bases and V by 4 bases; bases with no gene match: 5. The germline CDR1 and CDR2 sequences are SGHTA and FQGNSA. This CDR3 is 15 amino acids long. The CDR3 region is CASSSRLAGAYEQYF. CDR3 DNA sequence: TGTGCCAGCAGCTCCCGACTAGCGGGAGCTTACGAGCAGTACTTC.

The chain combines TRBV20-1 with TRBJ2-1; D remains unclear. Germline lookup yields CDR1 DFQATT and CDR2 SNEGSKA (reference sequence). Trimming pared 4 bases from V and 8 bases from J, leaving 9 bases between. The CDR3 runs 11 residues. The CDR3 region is CSAKGIHEQFF. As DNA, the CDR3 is TGCAGTGCTAAGGGTATCCATGAGCAGTTCTTC.

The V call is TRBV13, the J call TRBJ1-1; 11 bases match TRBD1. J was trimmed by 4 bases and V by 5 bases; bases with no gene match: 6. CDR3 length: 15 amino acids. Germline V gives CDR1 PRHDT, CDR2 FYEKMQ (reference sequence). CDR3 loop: CASSTRTGGITEAFF. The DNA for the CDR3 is TGTGCCAGCAGCACACGGACAGGGGGCATCACTGAAGCTTTCTTT.

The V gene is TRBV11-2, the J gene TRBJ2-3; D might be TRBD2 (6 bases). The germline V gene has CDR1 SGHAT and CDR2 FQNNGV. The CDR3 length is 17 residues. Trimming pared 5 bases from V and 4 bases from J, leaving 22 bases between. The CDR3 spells CASSPLPWGGAPDTQYF. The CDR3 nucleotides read TGTGCCAGCAGCCCCCTGCCGTGGGGCGGGGCCCCAGATACGCAGTATTTT.

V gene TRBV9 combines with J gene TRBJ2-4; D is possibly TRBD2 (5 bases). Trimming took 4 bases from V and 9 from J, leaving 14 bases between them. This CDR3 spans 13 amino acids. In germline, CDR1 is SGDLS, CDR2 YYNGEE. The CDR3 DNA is TGTGCCAGCAGCCCCCGGGCGGGTAGCATTCAGTACTTC. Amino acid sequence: CASSPRAGSIQYF. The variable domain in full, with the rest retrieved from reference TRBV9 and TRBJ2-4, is DSGVTQTPKHLITATGQRVTLRCSPRSGDLSVYWYQQSLDQGLQFLIQYYNGEERAKGNILERFSAQQFPDLHSELNLSSLELGDSALYFCASSPRAGSIQYFGAGTRLSVL.

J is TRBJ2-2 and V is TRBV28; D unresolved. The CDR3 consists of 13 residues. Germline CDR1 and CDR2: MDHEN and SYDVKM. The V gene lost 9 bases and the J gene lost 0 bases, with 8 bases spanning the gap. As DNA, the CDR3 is TGTGCCAGTAGCCGGGCGAACACCGGGGAGCTGTTTTTT. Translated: CASSRANTGELFF.

In nucleotides, the CDR3 is TGTGCCAGCAGCAAAGGGGGCGTAGGAAAGACCCAGTACTTC. As protein: CASSKGGVGKTQYF. The chain joins TRBV28 to TRBJ2-5; the match to TRBD1 covers 7 bases. Germline V gene sequence: CDR1 MDHEN, CDR2 SYDVKM. This CDR3 comprises 14 residues. Trimming at V came to 6 bases and at J to 6 bases, leaving 10 bases not matched to a gene.

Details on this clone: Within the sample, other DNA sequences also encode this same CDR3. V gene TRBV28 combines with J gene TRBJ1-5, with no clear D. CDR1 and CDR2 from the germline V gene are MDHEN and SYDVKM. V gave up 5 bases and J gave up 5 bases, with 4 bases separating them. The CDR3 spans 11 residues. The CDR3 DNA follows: TGTGCCAGCAGTCTTGATCAGCCCCAGCATTTT. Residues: CASSLDQPQHF.

This CDR3 reads CASSTLPSGVTGELFF. In DNA form, the CDR3 reads TGTGCCAGTAGTACCCTTCCCTCCGGCGTCACCGGGGAGCTGTTTTTT. The chain employs TRBV19 and TRBJ2-2; D remains ambiguous. Germline V lookup: CDR1 LNHDA, CDR2 SQIVND (reference sequence). V dropped 4 bases and J dropped 4 bases, with 16 bases sitting between them. The CDR3 is 16 residues long.

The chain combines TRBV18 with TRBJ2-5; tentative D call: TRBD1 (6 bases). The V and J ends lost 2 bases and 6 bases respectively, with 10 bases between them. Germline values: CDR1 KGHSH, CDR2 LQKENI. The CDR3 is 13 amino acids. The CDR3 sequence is CASSPTGMKTQYF. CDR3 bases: TGTGCCAGCTCACCAACAGGGATGAAGACCCAGTACTTC.

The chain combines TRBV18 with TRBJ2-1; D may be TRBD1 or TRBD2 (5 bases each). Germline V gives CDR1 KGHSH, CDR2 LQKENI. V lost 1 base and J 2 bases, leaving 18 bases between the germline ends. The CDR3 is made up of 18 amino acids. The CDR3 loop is CASSPLYPGTDTYNEQFF. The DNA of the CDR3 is TGTGCCAGCTCACCACTTTATCCGGGGACGGACACCTACAATGAGCAGTTCTTC. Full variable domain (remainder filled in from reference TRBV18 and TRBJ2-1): NAGVMQNPRHLVRRRGQEARLRCSPMKGHSHVYWYRQLPEEGLKFMVYLQKENIIDESGMPKERFSAEFPKEGPSILRIQQVVRGDSAAYFCASSPLYPGTDTYNEQFFGPGTRLTVL.

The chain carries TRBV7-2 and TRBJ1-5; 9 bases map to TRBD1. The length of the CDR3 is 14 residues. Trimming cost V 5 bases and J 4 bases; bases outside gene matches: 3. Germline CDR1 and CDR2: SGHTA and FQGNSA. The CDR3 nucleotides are TGTGCCAGCAGCGAAGACAGGGGGAATCAGCCCCAGCATTTT. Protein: CASSEDRGNQPQHF.

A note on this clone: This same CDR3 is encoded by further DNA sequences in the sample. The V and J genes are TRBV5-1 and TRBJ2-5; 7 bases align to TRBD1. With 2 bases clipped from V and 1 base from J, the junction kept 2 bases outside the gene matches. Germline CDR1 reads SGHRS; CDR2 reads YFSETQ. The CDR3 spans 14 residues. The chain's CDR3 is CASSLGDSQETQYF. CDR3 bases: TGCGCCAGCAGCTTAGGGGACAGCCAAGAGACCCAGTACTTC.

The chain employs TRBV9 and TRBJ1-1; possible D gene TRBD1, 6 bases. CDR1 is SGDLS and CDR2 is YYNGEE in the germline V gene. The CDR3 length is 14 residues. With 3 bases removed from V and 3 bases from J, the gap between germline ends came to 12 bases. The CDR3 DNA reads TGTGCCAGCAGCGCCGGGACAATAGACACTGAAGCTTTCTTT. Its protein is CASSAGTIDTEAFF.